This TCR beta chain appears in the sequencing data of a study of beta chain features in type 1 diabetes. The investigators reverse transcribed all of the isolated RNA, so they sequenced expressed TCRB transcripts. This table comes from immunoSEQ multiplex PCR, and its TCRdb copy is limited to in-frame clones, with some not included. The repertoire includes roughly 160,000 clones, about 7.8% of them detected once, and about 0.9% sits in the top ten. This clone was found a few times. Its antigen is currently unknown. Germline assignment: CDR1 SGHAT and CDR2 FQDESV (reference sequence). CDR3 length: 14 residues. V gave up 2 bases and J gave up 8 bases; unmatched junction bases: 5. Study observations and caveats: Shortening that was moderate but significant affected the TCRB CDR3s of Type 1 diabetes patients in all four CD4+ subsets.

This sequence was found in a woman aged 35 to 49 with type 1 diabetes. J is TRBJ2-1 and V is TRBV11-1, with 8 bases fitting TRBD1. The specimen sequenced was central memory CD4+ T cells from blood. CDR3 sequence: CASSLIQGVDEQFF. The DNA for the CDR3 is TGTGCCAGCAGCTTAATACAGGGGGTGGATGAGCAGTTCTTC.